The 28 T cell receptor beta chains reported below all come from one sample, sequenced in a study of blood T cell repertoires in COVID-19. Generated by immunoSEQ multiplex PCR, the TCRdb table keeps only in-frame clones and is missing some. The table lists tens of thousands of clones, 65% to 80% of them singletons. The sample was peripheral blood. The origin of the receptors is a human donor in a cohort sampled during active COVID-19.

The V gene is TRBV6-5, the J gene TRBJ2-7; TRBD2 aligns across 9 bases. The CDR3 length is 13 residues. V was clipped by 6 bases and J by 3 bases; unmatched bases: 3. Germline V CDR1 and CDR2: MNHEY, SVGAGI. The CDR3 sequence: CASRLAGHYEQYF. CDR3 in DNA: TGTGCCAGCAGGCTAGCGGGACACTACGAGCAGTACTTC.

The rearrangement uses TRBV10-3 and TRBJ1-3; 7 bases are shared with TRBD1. Per the germline V gene, CDR1 is ENHRY and CDR2 is SYGVKD. The junction had 5 bases not matched to a gene; V was cut back by 4 bases and J by 2 bases. The CDR3 length is 15 residues. CDR3 in amino acids: CAISARQGAGNTIYF. CDR3 DNA sequence: TGTGCCATCAGTGCTAGACAGGGAGCTGGAAACACCATATATTTT.

The V call is TRBV7-6, the J call TRBJ2-7, with TRBD1 matching over 10 bases. Germline trimming cut 5 bases from V and 3 bases from J; bases unmatched to any gene: 7. The CDR3 has 15 amino acids. Germline-derived CDR1 and CDR2 are SGHVS and FNYEAQ. The DNA of the CDR3 is TGTGCCAGCAGCCGCTTGGGACAGGGGTACTACGAGCAGTACTTC. Encoded protein: CASSRLGQGYYEQYF.

The rearrangement joins TRBV27 to TRBJ2-3; no reliable D call. The CDR3 has 12 residues. The germline V gene has CDR1 MNHEY and CDR2 SMNVEV (reference sequence). V gave up 6 bases and J gave up 0 bases, with 4 bases separating them. The DNA of the CDR3 is TGTGCCAGCAGGGGCAGCACAGATACGCAGTATTTT. Encoded protein: CASRGSTDTQYF.

V and J are TRBV24-1 and TRBJ2-5; tentatively, D is TRBD2 (6 bases). This CDR3 has 18 residues. The germline V gene encodes CDR1 KGHDR and CDR2 SFDVKD. V was pared by 0 bases and J by 4 bases, with 20 bases between. The CDR3 protein is CATSDLQRVVWDGETQYF. CDR3 DNA sequence: TGTGCCACCAGTGATTTGCAGCGGGTGGTGTGGGACGGAGAGACCCAGTACTTC.

This chain links TRBV6-2 or TRBV6-3 with TRBJ2-5, with 8 positions matching TRBD2. V was clipped by 2 bases and J by 1 base; unmatched bases: 0. Germline V gives CDR1 MNHEY, CDR2 SVGEGT. There are 14 residues in the CDR3. The CDR3 coding sequence is TGTGCCAGCAGTTACAGCGGGGGCCAAGAGACCCAGTACTTC. This encodes CASSYSGGQETQYF.

This clone appeared a few times. The chain is built from TRBV2 and TRBJ2-2; 13 nucleotides agree with TRBD2. From germline, CDR1 is SNHLY and CDR2 FYNNEI. J gave up 4 bases and V 4 bases, and 0 bases lay outside the gene matches. CDR3 length: 15 residues. Written as DNA, the CDR3 is TGTGCCAGCAGTGGACTAGCGGGAGGCACCGGGGAGCTGTTTTTT. This encodes CASSGLAGGTGELFF.

The chain uses TRBV3-1 (or the pseudogene TRBV3-2) and TRBJ2-5; D perhaps matches TRBD1 (5 bases). CDR1 is LGHDT and CDR2 is YNNKEL in the germline V gene (reference sequence). V lost 1 base and J 2 bases, leaving 20 bases between the germline ends. The CDR3 is 18 residues long. The CDR3 DNA is TGTGCCAGCAGCCAAGCAGTTTTTAGGGGCGAAAAACAAGAGACCCAGTACTTC. Protein sequence: CASSQAVFRGEKQETQYF.

This chain connects TRBV4-3 to TRBJ2-7; D is perhaps TRBD1 (5 bases). Germline V lookup: CDR1 LGHNA, CDR2 YSLEER. V gave up 0 bases and J gave up 3 bases, with 9 bases separating them. CDR3 length: 14 residues. As DNA, the CDR3 is TGCGCCAGCAGCCAAGATACAAGGGGCTACGAGCAGTACTTC. Translation: CASSQDTRGYEQYF.

The V gene is TRBV28, the J gene TRBJ2-1, with 10 bases identical to TRBD1. The CDR3 has 15 residues. The V gene end was trimmed by 5 bases and the J gene end by 5 bases; junction bases not matched to a gene: 6. Germline V gene lookup returns CDR1 MDHEN and CDR2 SYDVKM. The CDR3 bases are TGTGCCAGCAGTCTAAGGACAGGGGGAAACAATGAGCAGTTCTTC. Its protein is CASSLRTGGNNEQFF.

By frequency in the sample, this clone is medium-sized. This chain uses TRBV4-2 with TRBJ2-2; tentatively, D is TRBD1 (5 bases). Trimming cost V 3 bases and J 1 base, with 12 bases left between them. Germline V lookup: CDR1 LGHNA, CDR2 YNFKEQ. The CDR3 has 16 amino acids. CDR3 coding DNA: TGTGCCAGCAGCCAGACAGACATGGTGAACACCGGGGAGCTGTTTTTT. Translated: CASSQTDMVNTGELFF.

The genes are TRBV3-1 (or the pseudogene TRBV3-2) and TRBJ1-1; no definite D call. Germline V gives CDR1 LGHDT, CDR2 YNNKEL (reference sequence). The V and J ends lost 0 bases and 9 bases respectively, with 14 bases between them. The CDR3 contains 14 residues. The CDR3 DNA follows: TGTGCCAGCAGCCAAGAATTCGTAACTTCTAAAGCTTTCTTT. Its translation is CASSQEFVTSKAFF.

The chain couples TRBV7-8 to TRBJ2-5; tentative D call: TRBD1 (6 bases). Germline values: CDR1 SGHVS, CDR2 FQNEAQ. The CDR3 loop spans 15 amino acids. V lost 4 bases to trimming and J lost 2 bases, with 14 bases between them. The DNA of the CDR3 is TGTGCCAGCAGCTCGACAGGTGCCCCGCAAGAGACCCAGTACTTC. Its protein is CASSSTGAPQETQYF.

The V call is TRBV3-1 (or the pseudogene TRBV3-2), the J call TRBJ2-5; D possibly corresponds to TRBD2 (7 bases). Per germline, CDR1 LGHDT and CDR2 YNNKEL (reference sequence). CDR3 length: 16 residues. The V end was cut by 3 bases, the J end by 4 bases, with 18 bases between. The CDR3 DNA sequence: TGTGCCAGCAGCCAGAGAGGGGGGGTCTTAGGAGAGACCCAGTACTTC. It yields the protein CASSQRGGVLGETQYF.

The V call is TRBV18, the J call TRBJ2-6, with 7 bases fitting TRBD1. Per the germline V gene, CDR1 is KGHSH and CDR2 is LQKENI. CDR3 size: 18 residues. Trimming took 4 bases from V and 0 from J; bases not matched to a gene: 9. In nucleotides, the CDR3 is TGTGCCAGCTCACTCGGACAGGTGGATAACTCTGGGGCCAACGTCCTGACTTTC. Residues: CASSLGQVDNSGANVLTF.

V is TRBV7-2 and J is TRBJ1-1; unclear D gene. V lost 8 bases and J 6 bases, leaving 19 bases between the germline ends. Germline-derived CDR1 and CDR2 are SGHTA and FQGNSA. The CDR3 is made up of 14 amino acids. The DNA of the CDR3 is TGTGCCAGCCGTAAACCCCAGGCCCACTCTGAAGCTTTCTTT. Translation gives CASRKPQAHSEAFF. The full variable domain, with the rest looked up from reference TRBV7-2 and TRBJ1-1, is GAGVSQSPSNKVTEKGKDVELRCDPISGHTALYWYRQSLGQGLEFLIYFQGNSAPDKSGLPSDRFSAERTGGSVSTLTIQRTQQEDSAVYLCASRKPQAHSEAFFGQGTRLTVV.

V usage is TRBV10-3 and J usage is TRBJ2-7; TRBD2 is a possible D gene (5 bases). This CDR3 has 13 residues. Trimming took 5 bases from V and 3 from J, leaving 11 bases between them. Germline CDR1 reads ENHRY; CDR2 reads SYGVKD. The CDR3 DNA follows: TGTGCCATCAGTATAGAACGGGACTACGAGCAGTACTTC. Amino acids: CAISIERDYEQYF.

The rearrangement links TRBV29-1 to TRBJ2-1; 14 nucleotides align to TRBD2. V dropped 3 bases and J dropped 8; count of bases not matched to a gene: 0. The CDR3 has 13 residues. Germline CDR1 and CDR2: SQVTM and ANQGSEA. The CDR3 region has the DNA TGCAGCGTTGAGGGACTAGCGGGGGATGAGCAGTTCTTC. It codes for CSVEGLAGDEQFF.

The chain carries TRBV4-2 and TRBJ2-1; 9 bases map to TRBD1. Germline CDR1 and CDR2: LGHNA and YNFKEQ. The V segment lost 4 bases and the J segment 2 bases; nucleotides outside the gene matches: 3. The CDR3 consists of 15 residues. The CDR3 here is CASSLGQGTYNEQFF. The CDR3 nucleotides read TGTGCCAGCAGCCTCGGACAGGGGACCTACAATGAGCAGTTCTTC.

This clone has a handful of counts. The V gene is TRBV7-3, the J gene TRBJ2-7, with TRBD1 matching 9 bases. The V gene end was trimmed by 5 bases and the J gene end by 5 bases; junction bases not matched to a gene: 4. Per germline, CDR1 SGHTA and CDR2 FQGTGA. CDR3 length equals 13 residues. The CDR3 loop is CASSPQGAHEQYF. CDR3 nucleotides: TGTGCCAGCAGCCCACAGGGGGCCCACGAGCAGTACTTC.

This clone is a singleton in its sample. This chain's CDR3 is CASKSRHGVYSNQPQHF. DNA for the CDR3: TGTGCCAGTAAGTCCCGGCACGGGGTGTATAGCAATCAGCCCCAGCATTTT. The rearrangement links TRBV19 to TRBJ1-5; D uncertain. V gave up 7 bases and J gave up 0 bases, with 19 bases separating them. This CDR3 has 17 amino acids. Germline CDR1 reads LNHDA; CDR2 reads SQIVND (reference sequence).

This clone was seen only once. CDR3 sequence (DNA): TGTGCCAGCAGTTACCCCCTGCAGTCTCCTCAGCCCCAGCATTTT. This sequence encodes CASSYPLQSPQPQHF. The chain couples TRBV6-2 or TRBV6-3 to TRBJ1-5; D is unresolved. This CDR3 spans 15 amino acids. V dropped 2 bases and J dropped 6 bases, with 14 bases sitting between them. Per the germline V gene, CDR1 is MNHEY and CDR2 is SVGEGT.

This chain links TRBV25-1 with TRBJ2-2; D gene unclear. The ends were cut back, 4 bases at V and 4 bases at J, with 4 bases in the middle. Germline V lookup: CDR1 MGHDK, CDR2 SYGVNS. This CDR3 spans 12 amino acids. The CDR3 coding sequence is TGTGCCAGCAGTGCCTCCACCGGGGAGCTGTTTTTT. It translates to CASSASTGELFF.

The chain employs TRBV19 and TRBJ1-1; possible D gene TRBD1, 6 bases. Germline assignment: CDR1 LNHDA and CDR2 SQIVND (reference sequence). The ends were cut back, 4 bases at V and 4 bases at J, with 16 bases in the middle. The CDR3 extends over 15 amino acids. The CDR3 sequence is CASSTPVGDITEAFF. The CDR3 DNA is TGTGCCAGTAGTACTCCCGTGGGGGACATCACTGAAGCTTTCTTT.

The rearrangement uses TRBV29-1 and TRBJ2-2; no reliable D call. Trimming left V 7 bases short and J 1 base short, with 4 bases between. Per germline, CDR1 SQVTM and CDR2 ANQGSEA. CDR3 size: 11 residues. Here the CDR3 DNA reads TGCAGCGGGCTGAACACCGGGGAGCTGTTTTTT. It codes for CSGLNTGELFF.

This clone has just one count. This sequence joins TRBV27 and TRBJ2-6; tentative D call: TRBD1 (6 bases). CDR1 and CDR2 from the germline V gene are MNHEY and SMNVEV (reference sequence). With 4 bases removed from V and 9 bases from J, the gap between germline ends came to 16 bases. The CDR3 runs to 15 residues. The CDR3 loop reads CASSYRLDRNNVLTF. The CDR3 DNA reads as TGTGCCAGCAGTTACCGCCTAGACAGGAACAACGTCCTGACTTTC.

The chain employs TRBV27 and TRBJ2-2; TRBD2 matches 12 bases. Germline V gene sequence: CDR1 MNHEY, CDR2 SMNVEV (reference sequence). This CDR3 spans 15 amino acids. V was pared by 5 bases and J by 6 bases, with 4 bases of the junction left unmatched. The CDR3, as DNA: TGTGCCAGCAGTCCATCTAGCGGGAGGGCCGGGGAGCTGTTTTTT. Protein: CASSPSSGRAGELFF.

The chain links TRBV7-9 to TRBJ2-7; a weak D match, TRBD1 (6 bases). The CDR3 contains 16 residues. Germline V CDR1 and CDR2: SEHNR, FQNEAQ (reference sequence). V lost 5 bases to trimming and J lost 4 bases, with 21 bases between them. The CDR3 reads CASSPRGGYKGYEQYF. The DNA for the CDR3 is TGTGCCAGCAGCCCCCGAGGGGGATATAAGGGATACGAGCAGTACTTC.